A single sample gave rise to the 10 T cell receptor beta chains below, sequenced in a study of shared clonotypes between healthy human individuals. The method was immunoSEQ multiplex PCR; TCRdb's version includes in-frame clones alone and lacks a portion of them. The profile shows 2 million to 2.5 million clones, about 92% of them singletons. What was sequenced was naive CD4+ T cells from PBMCs. Indicated subset: CD45RA+ positively selected. The receptor source for this set is a man aged 18 to 30 in good health. Some clones in this sample may be carry-over from other donors' samples.

The chain carries TRBV27 and TRBJ2-7, with D possibly matching TRBD2 (6 bases). The CDR3 contains 15 residues. Germline V lookup: CDR1 MNHEY, CDR2 SMNVEV (reference sequence). The V end lost 5 bases, the J end lost 4 bases, and 18 bases lay between the germline ends. CDR3 bases: TGTGCCAGCAGTGCCGGGACTCCTAGAGTTTACGAGCAGTACTTC. Amino acids: CASSAGTPRVYEQYF.

The chain uses TRBV5-1 and TRBJ1-2, with a tentative D call TRBD1 (6 bases). CDR3 length equals 13 residues. Germline V CDR1 and CDR2: SGHRS, YFSETQ. The V gene lost 5 bases and the J gene lost 3 bases, with 11 bases spanning the gap. The CDR3, as DNA: TGCGCCAGCAGATGGGGACAAGACTATGGCTACACCTTC. Translation gives CASRWGQDYGYTF.

V is TRBV6-5 and J is TRBJ2-7; the D is unclear. Trimming stripped 6 bases from V and 1 base from J, with 7 bases between. This CDR3 contains 12 residues. Germline CDR1 reads MNHEY; CDR2 reads SVGAGI. CDR3 region: CASSGPSYEQYF. The DNA of the CDR3 is TGTGCCAGCAGCGGACCATCCTACGAGCAGTACTTC.

This clone was found once. The chain carries TRBV4-3 and TRBJ2-5; D is unresolved. This CDR3 is built from 13 residues. Germline assignment: CDR1 LGHNA and CDR2 YSLEER. With 1 base removed from V and 7 bases from J, the gap between germline ends came to 10 bases. The CDR3 spells CASSQVRGGTQYF. The CDR3 bases are TGCGCCAGCAGCCAAGTCCGAGGTGGGACCCAGTACTTC.

V and J are TRBV28 and TRBJ1-2; 7 bases align to TRBD1. The CDR3 has 14 amino acids. Germline V gene lookup returns CDR1 MDHEN and CDR2 SYDVKM. The V gene end was trimmed by 5 bases and the J gene end by 8 bases; junction bases not matched to a gene: 11. CDR3 sequence (DNA): TGTGCCAGCAGTACCCCGGGACAGCCTGGAGGCTACACCTTC. It specifies CASSTPGQPGGYTF.

The CDR3 sequence is CATSRQGAWYEQYF. The DNA of the CDR3 is TGTGCCACCAGCCGACAGGGGGCTTGGTACGAGCAGTACTTC. J is TRBJ2-7 and V is TRBV15; 10 nucleotides match TRBD1. CDR1 and CDR2 (germline): LNHNV, YYDKDF (reference sequence). This CDR3 has 14 amino acids. Trimming removed 5 bases from V and 4 bases from J; junction bases left unmatched: 5.

The chain couples TRBV7-9 to TRBJ1-4, with D unclear. Germline V CDR1 and CDR2: SEHNR, FQNEAQ (reference sequence). The V and J ends lost 0 bases and 0 bases respectively, with 5 bases between them. The CDR3 sequence is 15 residues long. The CDR3 bases are TGTGCCAGCAGCTTAGCGAGGCCAACTAATGAAAAACTGTTTTTT. This sequence encodes CASSLARPTNEKLFF.

This chain joins TRBV5-1 and TRBJ2-5; D is undetermined. Trimming took 2 bases from V and 5 from J, leaving 7 bases between them. Germline V CDR1 and CDR2: SGHRS, YFSETQ. The CDR3 runs to 12 residues. The CDR3 nucleotides are TGCGCCAGCAGCTTCAATGAGGAGACCCAGTACTTC. It codes for CASSFNEETQYF.

This chain connects TRBV10-3 to TRBJ2-1; TRBD2 matches at 9 bases. This CDR3 spans 16 amino acids. In germline, CDR1 is ENHRY, CDR2 SYGVKD. With 5 bases clipped from V and 5 bases from J, the junction kept 10 bases outside the gene matches. The DNA for the CDR3 is TGTGCCATCAGTTCCAAAGGGCGGGGGGGTAACAATGAGCAGTTCTTC. The encoded protein is CAISSKGRGGNNEQFF.

V usage is TRBV2 and J usage is TRBJ1-1, with D tentatively TRBD1 (5 bases). The length of the CDR3 is 14 residues. V was clipped by 2 bases and J by 6 bases, with 13 bases between them. CDR1 and CDR2 (germline): SNHLY, FYNNEI. This CDR3 reads CASSERQGDAEAFF. DNA for the CDR3: TGTGCCAGCAGTGAACGTCAGGGCGACGCTGAAGCTTTCTTT.